The 2 T cell receptor beta chains listed next were all sequenced from one sample in a study of shared clonotypes between healthy human individuals. Terminally differentiated effector memory CD45RA+ cells were left out of the naive CD8 fraction, which was CD45RO-negative and positively selected for CCR7. TCRdb keeps only in-frame clones here, not all; method: immunoSEQ multiplex PCR. The sample carries roughly 2,000,000 clones, 85% to 95% recorded once. Sequenced input: naive CD8+ T cells sorted from blood. The source of these receptors is a man aged 18-30 years in good health.

The J gene is TRBJ2-7, the V gene TRBV11-2, with 11 nucleotides matching TRBD1. CDR3 length equals 15 residues. Germline CDR1 is SGHAT and CDR2 is FQNNGV. V lost 3 bases and J lost 4; bases outside the gene matches: 5. CDR3: CASSLDRGPLYEQYF. CDR3 nucleotide sequence: TGTGCCAGCAGCTTGGACAGGGGGCCCTTATACGAGCAGTACTTC.

Of note for this clone: At the DNA level, this CDR3 is encoded by other sequences in the same sample as well. V usage is TRBV9 and J usage is TRBJ2-7, with 10 bases that match TRBD2. Looked up from germline, CDR1 is SGDLS and CDR2 is YYNGEE. Trimming removed 2 bases from V and 4 bases from J; junction bases left unmatched: 6. This CDR3 region has 15 residues. The chain's CDR3 is CASSVGASGSYEQYF. CDR3 DNA sequence: TGTGCCAGCAGCGTCGGGGCTAGCGGGAGTTACGAGCAGTACTTC.